The 18 T cell receptor beta chains below come from one sample, sequenced in a study of human T cells and chemical hapten exposure. Time point indicated: patch test 3, about 24 weeks after DPC sensitization. Treatment reported: therapeutic diphenylcyclopropenone sensitization with weekly scalp DPC. One entry per CDR3 protein, called by TCRdb with MiXCR from the RACE reads. The repertoire holds about 200,000 distinct CDR3 sequences, 24% seen once, with 2.5% in the top ten. The specimen comprised whole blood, sampled in connection with sensitization to the hapten diphenylcyclopropenone (DPC). The origin of the receptors is a middle-aged woman with alopecia areata. Some clones in this sample may be carry-over from other donors' samples.

The CDR3 nucleotides read TGTGCCAACCAGGGGGGCTCTGGAAACACCATATATTTT. Protein: CANQGGSGNTIYF. J is TRBJ1-3 and V is TRBV7-9; 7 nucleotides match TRBD1. The CDR3 runs to 13 residues. V lost 10 bases, J lost 0 bases, and 3 bases stayed unmatched. CDR1 is SEHNR and CDR2 is FQNEAQ in the germline V gene (reference sequence).

The V gene is TRBV28, the J gene TRBJ2-2; tentative D call: TRBD2 (5 bases). Germline V CDR1 and CDR2: MDHEN, SYDVKM. The CDR3 spans 16 residues. Trimming took 6 bases from V and 4 from J, leaving 18 bases between them. This CDR3 is CASSSWWRTATGELFF. CDR3 DNA: TGTGCCAGCAGCTCGTGGTGGAGGACGGCCACCGGGGAGCTGTTTTTT. The full variable domain, in which reference TRBV28 and TRBJ2-2 provide the parts outside the CDR3, is DVKVTQSSRYLVKRTGEKVFLECVQDMDHENMFWYRQDPGLGLRLIYFSYDVKMKEKGDIPEGYSVSREKKERFSLILESASTNQTSMYLCASSSWWRTATGELFFGEGSRLTVL.

A few counts support this clonotype. V usage is TRBV7-2 and J usage is TRBJ2-1; 7 bases fit TRBD2. With V trimmed by 5 bases and J by 10 bases, 5 bases remained unmatched. The CDR3 is 12 residues long. CDR1 and CDR2 (germline): SGHTA, FQGNSA. This CDR3 is CASSRGLSEQFF. CDR3 nucleotides: TGTGCCAGCAGCAGGGGACTATCAGAGCAGTTCTTC.

The chain employs TRBV4-3 and TRBJ2-4; possible D gene TRBD2, 5 bases. Trimming took off 1 base at V and 2 bases at J, with 15 bases between the two ends. CDR3 length: 17 amino acids. The germline V gene encodes CDR1 LGHNA and CDR2 YSLEER. The CDR3 sequence is CASSQGAGGLTKNIQYF. The DNA for the CDR3 is TGCGCCAGCAGCCAAGGAGCCGGCGGGCTAACCAAAAACATTCAGTACTTC.

The rearrangement joins TRBV14 to TRBJ2-2; D is ambiguous. Trimming took 0 bases from V and 6 from J, leaving 5 bases between them. This CDR3 spans 13 amino acids. CDR1 SGHDN and CDR2 FVKESK come from the germline V gene. CDR3 DNA sequence: TGTGCCAGCAGCCAAGATAGGGCCGGGGAGCTGTTTTTT. Translating it yields CASSQDRAGELFF.

This clonotype appeared many times. The chain carries TRBV9 and TRBJ2-1; 9 positions match TRBD2. CDR3 length: 15 amino acids. Germline V lookup: CDR1 SGDLS, CDR2 YYNGEE. The V gene end was trimmed by 2 bases and the J gene end by 6 bases; junction bases not matched to a gene: 6. CDR3 sequence: CASSVGGRAGNEQFF. As DNA, the CDR3 is TGTGCCAGCAGCGTCGGCGGGAGGGCCGGCAATGAGCAGTTCTTC.

The rearrangement uses TRBV20-1 and TRBJ2-7; 9 positions match TRBD1. With V trimmed by 3 bases and J by 5 bases, 8 bases remained unmatched. This CDR3 comprises 14 residues. The germline V gene has CDR1 DFQATT and CDR2 SNEGSKA (reference sequence). The CDR3 DNA reads as TGCAGTGCTAGTACCACAGGGGGCCTGGACGAGCAGTACTTC. It specifies CSASTTGGLDEQYF.

The rearrangement uses TRBV28 and TRBJ2-3, with D possibly being TRBD1 (5 bases). Germline V gives CDR1 MDHEN, CDR2 SYDVKM. This CDR3 region has 16 residues. V was cut by 1 base and J by 2 bases, with 13 bases left in between. The CDR3 sequence: CASSLLGGAHTDTQYF. The CDR3 coding sequence is TGTGCCAGCAGTTTATTAGGTGGGGCGCACACAGATACGCAGTATTTT.

This clonotype was found a few times. This chain links TRBV9 with TRBJ2-2, with 9 bases that match TRBD2. Germline V gene data show CDR1 as SGDLS and CDR2 as YYNGEE. The V gene end was trimmed by 4 bases and the J gene end by 6 bases; junction bases not matched to a gene: 13. The length of the CDR3 is 17 residues. CDR3 in amino acids: CASSPEGVAGDPGELFF. CDR3 nucleotide sequence: TGTGCCAGCAGCCCAGAGGGAGTAGCGGGAGACCCCGGGGAGCTGTTTTTT.

This clonotype was counted at least ten times. This chain uses TRBV12-3 or TRBV12-4 with TRBJ1-5; D gene ambiguous. The CDR3 consists of 12 residues. V lost 1 base to trimming and J lost 5 bases, with 3 bases between them. The DNA for the CDR3 is TGTGCCAGCAGTTTAGGGTATCAGCCCCAGCATTTT. Translated: CASSLGYQPQHF.

The chain combines TRBV9 with TRBJ2-1; D is possibly TRBD2 (6 bases). V gave up 5 bases and J gave up 0 bases, with 12 bases separating them. Germline assignment: CDR1 SGDLS and CDR2 YYNGEE. The CDR3 is made up of 15 amino acids. CDR3 sequence reads: CASSPMEGSYNEQFF. The CDR3, as DNA: TGTGCCAGCAGTCCCATGGAGGGCTCCTACAATGAGCAGTTCTTC.

The chain carries TRBV20-1 and TRBJ1-1, with D possibly matching TRBD1 (6 bases). This CDR3 has 15 residues. Germline V gene data show CDR1 as DFQATT and CDR2 as SNEGSKA (reference sequence). The V gene lost 0 bases and the J gene lost 6 bases, with 17 bases spanning the gap. This CDR3 reads CSARDRGGRGSEAFF. The CDR3 nucleotides read TGCAGTGCTAGAGATAGGGGGGGTAGGGGGTCTGAAGCTTTCTTT.

This clonotype was picked up a small number of times. The gene calls are TRBV6-2 or TRBV6-3 and TRBJ2-2; possibly TRBD1 or TRBD2 for D (5 bases each). Trimming left V 2 bases short and J 4 bases short, with 11 bases between. The V gene's germline CDR1 is MNHEY and CDR2 SVGEGT. The CDR3 is 15 amino acids. The CDR3 loop is CASSYRSGSTGELFF. The CDR3 coding sequence is TGTGCCAGCAGTTACCGGTCAGGGAGCACCGGGGAGCTGTTTTTT.

The chain has TRBV4-3 and TRBJ1-1, with unresolved D. The germline V gene has CDR1 LGHNA and CDR2 YSLEER. The CDR3 totals 14 residues. Deletions cut 1 base from V and 2 bases from J, with 8 bases between. CDR3 sequence: CASSQGVGNTEAFF. CDR3 nucleotide sequence: TGCGCCAGCAGCCAAGGAGTAGGTAACACTGAAGCTTTCTTT.

The V gene is TRBV9, the J gene TRBJ2-3; tentatively, D is TRBD2 (6 bases). Germline-derived CDR1 and CDR2 are SGDLS and YYNGEE. Trimming stripped 0 bases from V and 4 bases from J, with 15 bases between. CDR3 length: 16 residues. The CDR3 nucleotides are TGTGCCAGCAGCGTAGAGGCGGGTTCGGGGGCAGATACGCAGTATTTT. This codes for CASSVEAGSGADTQYF.

The chain has TRBV29-1 and TRBJ2-5; D might be TRBD1 (5 bases). Germline V CDR1 and CDR2: SQVTM, ANQGSEA. CDR3 length equals 14 residues. V was pared by 4 bases and J by 3 bases, with 15 bases between. DNA of the CDR3: TGCAGCGTTGCAGGGCGTCAATCAGAAGAGACCCAGTACTTC. Translation gives CSVAGRQSEETQYF.

This chain joins TRBV29-1 and TRBJ1-6; TRBD1 agrees at 10 bases. Per germline, CDR1 SQVTM and CDR2 ANQGSEA. V shed 7 bases and J 3 bases; nucleotides not matched to a gene: 6. This CDR3 is 15 amino acids long. CDR3 protein: CSAMTGGGYNSPLHF. In DNA form, the CDR3 reads TGCAGCGCTATGACAGGGGGCGGCTATAATTCACCCCTCCACTTT.

This clonotype was found many times. The chain combines TRBV5-1 with TRBJ2-5, with unresolved D. Between the trimmed V and J ends, which lost 0 bases and 1 base, there was a span of 7 bases. The V gene's germline CDR1 is SGHRS and CDR2 YFSETQ. This CDR3 has 14 residues. CDR3 bases: TGCGCCAGCAGCTTGGACAGCAGCCAAGAGACCCAGTACTTC. This translates into CASSLDSSQETQYF.